This is a list of T cell receptor beta chains from one sample in a study of Ad26.COV2.S vaccination and SARS-CoV-2 variants. Method: immunoSEQ multiplex PCR; TCRdb's copy keeps in-frame clones and lacks some. The data contain 350,000 to 450,000 clones, 92% of them singletons. The material was peripheral blood, obtained in a trial of Ad26.COV2.S vaccine versus placebo. These receptors originate from a person aged 18-60 years who received the Ad26.COV2.S COVID-19 vaccine or a placebo. The CDR3 runs from the conserved cysteine through the conserved F or W. D genes are given only for firm matches. For some rows the clone size is stated as once, few or many, or as a class when expanded; others skip it.

clone_size j_call d_call v_call cdr3_nt cdr3_aa
. TRBJ2-1 TRBD2 TRBV19 TGTGCCAGTAGTTTGGGACTAGCGGGTTACAATGAGCAGTTCTTC CASSLGLAGYNEQFF
. TRBJ2-3 TRBD2 TRBV5-5 TGTGCCACCAGAATTCTACTAGCGGGGGGCTCAGATACGCAGTATTTT CATRILLAGGSDTQYF
. TRBJ2-6 TRBD1 TRBV19 TGTGCCAGTAGTCCCCAAGGGGGACAGGGGCCCGGCTCTGGGGCCAACGTCCTGACTTTC CASSPQGGQGPGSGANVLTF
. TRBJ2-7 . TRBV4-3 TGCGCCAGCAGCCAAGATTATTTCGGTGAGCAGTACTTC CASSQDYFGEQYF
few TRBJ2-1 . TRBV5-6 TGTGCCAGCAGCTTGGGACATTACAATGAGCAGTTCTTC CASSLGHYNEQFF
. TRBJ1-1 . TRBV7-9 TGTGCCAGCAGCTTTGAGGGAATGAACACTGAAGCTTTCTTT CASSFEGMNTEAFF
. TRBJ2-3 TRBD2 TRBV4-1 TGCGCCAGCAGCCATGGGCTTCGCAGCGGGGGGCCACGTAGCACAGATACGCAGTATTTT CASSHGLRSGGPRSTDTQYF
once TRBJ2-3 . TRBV10-2 TGCGCCAGCAGTGACTGGGGGTGGAGGGCGGAAGATACGCAGTATTTT CASSDWGWRAEDTQYF
. TRBJ2-5 TRBD2 TRBV4-3 TGCGCCAGCAGTCCTAGCGGGGTTCAAGAGACCCAGTACTTC CASSPSGVQETQYF
. TRBJ2-7 TRBD1 TRBV11-3 TGTGCCAGCAGCAGTCGACAGGGCCGCGAGCAGTACTTC CASSSRQGREQYF
. TRBJ1-3 TRBD1 TRBV7-9 TGTGCCGGCGACAGGGCAGTTTCTGGAAACACCATATATTTT CAGDRAVSGNTIYF
. TRBJ2-2 . TRBV5-8 TGTGCCAGCAGCTTGATAGGGGAGTGGACCGGGGAGCTGTTTTTT CASSLIGEWTGELFF
. TRBJ2-2 TRBD2 TRBV6-6 TGTGCCAGCAGTCAAAGACTAGCGGGGGGGGCGGACACCGGGGAGCTGTTTTTT CASSQRLAGGADTGELFF
. TRBJ2-3 TRBD2 TRBV5-1 TGCGCCAGCAAGCCGACTAGCGGGGGCACAGATACGCAGTATTTT CASKPTSGGTDTQYF
. TRBJ2-7 . TRBV25-1 TGTGCCAGCAGTGGGTACAGGGTAAATTTCGCCCCCGAGCAGTACTTC CASSGYRVNFAPEQYF
. TRBJ1-2 TRBD1 TRBV9 TGTGCCAGCAGCGTAGGTAAGGGGGCGACTGGCTACACCTTC CASSVGKGATGYTF
. TRBJ1-2 TRBD1 TRBV6-5 TGTGCCAGCAGTACCGGGACAGCTTATGGCTACACCTTC CASSTGTAYGYTF
. TRBJ2-7 . TRBV28 TGTGCCAGCAGTTTATTATCCCTCTACGAGCAGTACTTC CASSLLSLYEQYF
. TRBJ2-7 . TRBV4-3 TGCGCCAGCAGCCAGGGGACCCCGGCTAGCGCGTACGAGCAGTACTTC CASSQGTPASAYEQYF
. TRBJ2-7 . TRBV4-3 TGCGCCAGCAGCCAAGCAGGAGGAGGGAACGAGCAGTACTTC CASSQAGGGNEQYF
. TRBJ1-4 . TRBV5-5 TGTGCCAGCAGCTTGGGAGTCGGCGGTGAAAAACTGTTTTTT CASSLGVGGEKLFF
. TRBJ1-2 . TRBV4-3 TGCGCCAGCAGCCTTGAAGCGGGACCCCTATCGGAGGGCTACACCTTC CASSLEAGPLSEGYTF
. TRBJ1-2 . TRBV4-3 TGCGCCAGCAGCCAAACCAGGCCGGGGGGATTTAACTATGGCTACACCTTC CASSQTRPGGFNYGYTF
. TRBJ2-4 TRBD2 TRBV5-1 TGCGCCAGCAGGGATAGTCCGGGACTAGCGGGGGGCTGGAACATTCAGTACTTC CASRDSPGLAGGWNIQYF
. TRBJ2-5 . TRBV6-5 TGTGCCAGCAGTTCGAAAGGCGGGACCCAGTACTTC CASSSKGGTQYF
. TRBJ2-5 TRBD1 TRBV10-3 TGTGCCATCAGTGAGCAAGGGACAGGGCCGGAGTCCCAGTACTTC CAISEQGTGPESQYF
. TRBJ1-1 . TRBV9 TGTGCCAGCAACCCCGGGGGGGGGATGAACACTGAAGCTTTCTTT CASNPGGGMNTEAFF
. TRBJ1-1 . TRBV19 TGTGCCAGTAGTCTGCTTCTGAACACTGAAGCTTTCTTT CASSLLLNTEAFF
. TRBJ2-7 TRBD2 TRBV2 TGTGCCAGCGGGACTAGCGGGGGATACGAGCAGTACTTC CASGTSGGYEQYF
few TRBJ1-1 . TRBV2 TGTGCCAGCAGTGGTTTTGCTGAAGCTTTCTTT CASSGFAEAFF
. TRBJ2-7 . TRBV6-6 TGTGCCAGCAGTAGGGGCGTCGAGCAGTACTTC CASSRGVEQYF
. TRBJ1-2 . TRBV28 TGTGCCAGCAGTTTGGTCGGGGGGGCGACGGGCTACACCTTC CASSLVGGATGYTF
. TRBJ2-7 . TRBV20-1 TGCAGTGCTTGGACGGCCGGTCAGCAGTACTTC CSAWTAGQQYF
. TRBJ2-2 . TRBV24-1 TGTGCCACCAGTGATCGGACAGAGAACACCGGGGAGCTGTTTTTT CATSDRTENTGELFF
. TRBJ2-3 . TRBV11-2 TGTGCCAGCAGCCCCCCCTTCACTGGGGCTTGGGGTACAGATACGCAGTATTTT CASSPPFTGAWGTDTQYF
once TRBJ2-3 TRBD2 TRBV2 TGTGCCAGAGGTTACGCGGGGGGAACAGATACGCAGTATTTT CARGYAGGTDTQYF
few TRBJ1-2 . TRBV6-5 TGTGCCAGCAGGCAAAGGGAAACTGGGTATGGCTACACCTTC CASRQRETGYGYTF
. TRBJ2-7 TRBD2 TRBV18 TGTGCCAGCTCACCAGGGCTAGCGGGGGAATCGGAGCAGTACTTC CASSPGLAGESEQYF
. TRBJ2-5 TRBD2 TRBV30 TGTGCCTGGAGTTTTAAGGGTAGCGGGGGCCACCGGGAGACCCAGTACTTC CAWSFKGSGGHRETQYF
. TRBJ1-3 . TRBV7-9 TGTGCCAGCAGCCTCCCCGGGGCTGGAAACACCATATATTTT CASSLPGAGNTIYF
. TRBJ2-2 TRBD2 TRBV27 TGTGCCAGCGGGCAAGCGGGGGCTCGCGACGGGGAGCTGTTTTTT CASGQAGARDGELFF
. TRBJ2-7 . TRBV29-1 TGCAGCGTTGAACGCTCCACGGCAGGGGTCGGTGGGCAGTACTTC CSVERSTAGVGGQYF
. TRBJ2-4 . TRBV5-6 TGTGCCAGCAGCTTGTTAGCAGGCGGCCTGAACATTCAGTACTTC CASSLLAGGLNIQYF
. TRBJ2-5 . TRBV4-2 TGTGCCAGCAGCCAAGACCCCCCGGGGGAAGAGACCCAGTACTTC CASSQDPPGEETQYF
. TRBJ2-1 . TRBV27 TGTGCCAGCAGTTTACAGGGTTCCTACAATGAGCAGTTCTTC CASSLQGSYNEQFF
. TRBJ2-7 . TRBV7-6 TGTGCCAGCAGCCCCCGGGGGACAGAGCAGTACTTC CASSPRGTEQYF
. TRBJ1-1 . TRBV28 TGTGCCAGCAGTTTTCGGGGGGGTAACACTGAAGCTTTCTTT CASSFRGGNTEAFF
. TRBJ2-7 . TRBV29-1 TGCAGCGTTTTGGAAACCAGAACCTACGAGCAGTACTTC CSVLETRTYEQYF
. TRBJ2-7 TRBD1 TRBV18 TGTGCCAGCTCCCTAAAAGGAGGGACAGGAACCTACGAGCAGTACTTC CASSLKGGTGTYEQYF
. TRBJ2-7 . TRBV30 TGTGCCTGGAGCCTCTCTGGGTACGAGCAGTACTTC CAWSLSGYEQYF
. TRBJ1-1 . TRBV28 TGTGCCAGCAGTCCTACCGTGGCAGGGATGTTCTTT CASSPTVAGMFF
. TRBJ2-7 . TRBV6-5 TGTGCCAGCAGTACCGGGTTCAACGAGCAGTACTTC CASSTGFNEQYF
. TRBJ1-3 . TRBV4-3 TGCGCCAGCAGCCGAACAGGGTGGGGAAACACCATATATTTT CASSRTGWGNTIYF